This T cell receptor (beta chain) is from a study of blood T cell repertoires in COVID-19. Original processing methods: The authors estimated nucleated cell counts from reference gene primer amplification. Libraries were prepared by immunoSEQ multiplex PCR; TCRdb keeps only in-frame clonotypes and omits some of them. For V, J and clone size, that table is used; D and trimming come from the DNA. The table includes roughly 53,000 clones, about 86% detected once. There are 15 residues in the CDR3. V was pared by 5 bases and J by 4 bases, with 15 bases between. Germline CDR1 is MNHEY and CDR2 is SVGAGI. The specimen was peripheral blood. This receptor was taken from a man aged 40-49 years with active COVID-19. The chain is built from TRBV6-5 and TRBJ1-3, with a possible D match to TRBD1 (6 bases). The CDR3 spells CASSQNRESGNTIYF. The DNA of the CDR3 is TGTGCCAGCAGTCAAAACAGGGAGTCCGGAAACACCATATATTTT.